This TCR beta chain was identified in a study of CD8 T cells in ankylosing spondylitis. Overall study findings and caveats: In ankylosing spondylitis blood, a motif of about 8 highly homologous TCR beta variants appeared characteristic.

Trimming left V 2 bases short and J 9 bases short, with 16 bases between. The germline CDR1 and CDR2 sequences are DFQATT and SNEGSKA (reference sequence). This CDR3 has 13 residues. TCRdb processed the 5' RACE reads anew with MiXCR; each CDR3 protein has one entry. Of about 460,000 distinct CDR3 sequences listed, 5.3% are singletons. This clonotype was detected many times. Its target is unknown. V usage is TRBV20-1 and J usage is TRBJ2-5; TRBD2 might be the D (5 bases). The sequenced material came from blood, either unsorted or a sorted T cell fraction (not recorded which). This TCR came from a male donor with ankylosing spondylitis. The CDR3 DNA reads TGCAGTGCTAGACAGCCAGCGGCCTCGCCCCAGTACTTC. Amino acids: CSARQPAASPQYF.